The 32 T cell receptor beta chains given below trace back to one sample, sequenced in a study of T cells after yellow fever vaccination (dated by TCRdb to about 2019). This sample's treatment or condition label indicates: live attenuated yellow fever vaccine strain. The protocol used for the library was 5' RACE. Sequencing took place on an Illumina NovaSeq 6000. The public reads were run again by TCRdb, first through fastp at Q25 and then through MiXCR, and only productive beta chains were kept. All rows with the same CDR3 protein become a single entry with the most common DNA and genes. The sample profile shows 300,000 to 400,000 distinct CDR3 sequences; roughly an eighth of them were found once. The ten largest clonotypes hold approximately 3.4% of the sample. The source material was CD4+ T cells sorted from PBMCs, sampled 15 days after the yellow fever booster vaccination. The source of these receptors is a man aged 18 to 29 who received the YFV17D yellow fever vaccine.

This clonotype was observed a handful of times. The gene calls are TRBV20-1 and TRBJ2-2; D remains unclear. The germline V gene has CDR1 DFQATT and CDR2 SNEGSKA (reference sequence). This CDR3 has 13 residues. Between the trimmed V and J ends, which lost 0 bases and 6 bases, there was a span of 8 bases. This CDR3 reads CSARDQSPGELFF. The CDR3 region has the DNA TGCAGTGCTAGAGACCAGAGCCCCGGGGAGCTGTTTTTT.

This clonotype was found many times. The CDR3, as DNA: TGTGCCAGCAGCCGAACCGGGACAGCAAACTCTGGAAACACCATATATTTT. Translated, it gives CASSRTGTANSGNTIYF. This sequence joins TRBV7-2 and TRBJ1-3; TRBD1 matches 7 bases. The ends lost 5 bases at V and 0 bases at J; junction bases unmatched: 10. CDR3 length: 17 amino acids. The germline gives CDR1 SGHTA, CDR2 FQGNSA.

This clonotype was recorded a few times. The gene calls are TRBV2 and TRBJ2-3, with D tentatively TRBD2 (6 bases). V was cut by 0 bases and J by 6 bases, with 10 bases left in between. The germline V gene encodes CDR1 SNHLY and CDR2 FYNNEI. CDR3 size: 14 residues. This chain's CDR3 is CASSEALREDTQYF. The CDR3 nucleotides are TGTGCCAGCAGTGAAGCGCTTCGGGAGGATACGCAGTATTTT.

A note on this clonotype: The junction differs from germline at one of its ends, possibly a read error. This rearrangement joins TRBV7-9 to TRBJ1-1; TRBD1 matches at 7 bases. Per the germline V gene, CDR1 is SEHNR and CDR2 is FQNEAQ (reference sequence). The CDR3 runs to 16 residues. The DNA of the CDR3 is TGTTCCAGCAGCGAGACTGTGTCAGGGGGACTTCGAGGGGCTTTCTTT. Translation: CSSSETVSGGLRGAFF.

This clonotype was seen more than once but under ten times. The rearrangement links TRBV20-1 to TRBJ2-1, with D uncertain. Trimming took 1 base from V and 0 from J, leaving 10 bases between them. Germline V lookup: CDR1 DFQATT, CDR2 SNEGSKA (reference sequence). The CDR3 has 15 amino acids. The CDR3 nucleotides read TGCAGTGCTAGAGCTGGGCAGAACTCCTACAATGAGCAGTTCTTC. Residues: CSARAGQNSYNEQFF.

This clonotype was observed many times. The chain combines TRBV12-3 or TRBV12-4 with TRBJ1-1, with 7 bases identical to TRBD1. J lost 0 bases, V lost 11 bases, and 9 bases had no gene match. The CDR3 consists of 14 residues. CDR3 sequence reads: CACLRDRLNTEAFF. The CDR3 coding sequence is TGTGCCTGTCTTCGGGACAGATTGAACACTGAAGCTTTCTTT.

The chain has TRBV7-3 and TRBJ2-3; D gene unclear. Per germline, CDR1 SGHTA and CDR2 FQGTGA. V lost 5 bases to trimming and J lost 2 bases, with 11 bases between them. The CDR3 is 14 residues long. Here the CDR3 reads CASSRTGFTDTQYF. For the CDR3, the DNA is TGTGCCAGCAGCCGAACTGGTTTCACAGATACGCAGTATTTT.

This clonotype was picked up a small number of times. The CDR3 DNA reads TGTGCCAGCAGCTGGATACAGGGAGAGAAACTGTTTTTT. Translated, it gives CASSWIQGEKLFF. The rearrangement joins TRBV7-9 to TRBJ1-4, with D possibly TRBD1 on 6 matching bases. In germline, CDR1 is SEHNR, CDR2 FQNEAQ (reference sequence). CDR3 length equals 13 residues. Trimming shortened V by 4 bases and J by 11 bases, and 14 bases separated the two germline ends.

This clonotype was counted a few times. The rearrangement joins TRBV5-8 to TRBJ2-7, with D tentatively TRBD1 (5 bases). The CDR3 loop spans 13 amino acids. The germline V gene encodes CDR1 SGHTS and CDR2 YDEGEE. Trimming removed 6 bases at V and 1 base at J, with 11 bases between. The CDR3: CASNTGQSYEQYF. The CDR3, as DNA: TGTGCCAGCAACACAGGTCAATCCTACGAGCAGTACTTC.

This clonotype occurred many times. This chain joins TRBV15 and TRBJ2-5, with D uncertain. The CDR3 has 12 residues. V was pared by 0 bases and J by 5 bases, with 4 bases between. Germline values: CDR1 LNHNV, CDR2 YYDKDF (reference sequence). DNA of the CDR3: TGTGCCACCAGCAGAGATGCGGAGACCCAGTACTTC. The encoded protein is CATSRDAETQYF.

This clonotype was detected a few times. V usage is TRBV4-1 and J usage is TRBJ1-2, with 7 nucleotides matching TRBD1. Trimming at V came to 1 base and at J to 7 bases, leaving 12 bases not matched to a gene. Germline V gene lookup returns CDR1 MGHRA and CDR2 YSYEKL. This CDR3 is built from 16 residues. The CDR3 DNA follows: TGCGCCAGCAGCCAAGGAGGAAGAGGGGGCATCGGTGGCTACACCTTC. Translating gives CASSQGGRGGIGGYTF.

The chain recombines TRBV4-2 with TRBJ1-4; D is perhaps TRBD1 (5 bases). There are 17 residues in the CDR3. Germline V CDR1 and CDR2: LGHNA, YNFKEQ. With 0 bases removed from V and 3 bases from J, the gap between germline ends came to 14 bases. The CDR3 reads CASSQEPGGSANEKLFF. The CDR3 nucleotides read TGTGCCAGCAGCCAAGAGCCGGGGGGGTCGGCTAATGAAAAACTGTTTTTT.

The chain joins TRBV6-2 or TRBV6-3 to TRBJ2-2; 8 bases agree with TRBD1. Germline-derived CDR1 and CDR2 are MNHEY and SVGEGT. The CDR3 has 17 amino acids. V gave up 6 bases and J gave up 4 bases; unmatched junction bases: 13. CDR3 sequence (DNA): TGTGCCAGCAGATTCCAGTCAGGACAGGGACCCACCGGGGAGCTGTTTTTT. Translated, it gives CASRFQSGQGPTGELFF.

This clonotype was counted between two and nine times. This chain's CDR3 is CASSPIGGGNIQYF. The CDR3 DNA reads TGTGCCAGCTCACCAATCGGCGGAGGGAACATTCAGTACTTC. The chain has TRBV18 and TRBJ2-4, with D possibly matching TRBD2 (6 bases). Per germline, CDR1 KGHSH and CDR2 LQKENI. This CDR3 has 14 residues. The V gene lost 2 bases and the J gene lost 7 bases, with 12 bases spanning the gap.

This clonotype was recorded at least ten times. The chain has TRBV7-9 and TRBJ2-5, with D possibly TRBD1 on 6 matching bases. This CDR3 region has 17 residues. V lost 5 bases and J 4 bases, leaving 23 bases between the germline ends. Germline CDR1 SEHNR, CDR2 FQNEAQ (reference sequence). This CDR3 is CASSPPGAGAGRETQYF. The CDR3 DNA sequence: TGTGCCAGCAGCCCCCCTGGGGCAGGGGCAGGTAGAGAGACCCAGTACTTC.

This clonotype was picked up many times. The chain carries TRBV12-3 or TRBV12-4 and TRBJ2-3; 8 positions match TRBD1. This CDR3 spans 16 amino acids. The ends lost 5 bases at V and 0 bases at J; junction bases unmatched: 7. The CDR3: CASSQGAALSTDTQYF. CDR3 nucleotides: TGTGCCAGCAGTCAGGGGGCCGCGTTAAGCACAGATACGCAGTATTTT.

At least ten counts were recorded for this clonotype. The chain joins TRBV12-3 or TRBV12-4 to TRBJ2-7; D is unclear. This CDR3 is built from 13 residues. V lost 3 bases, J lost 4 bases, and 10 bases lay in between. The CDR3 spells CASSFQGRYEQYF. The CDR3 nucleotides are TGTGCCAGCAGTTTTCAAGGTAGATACGAGCAGTACTTC.

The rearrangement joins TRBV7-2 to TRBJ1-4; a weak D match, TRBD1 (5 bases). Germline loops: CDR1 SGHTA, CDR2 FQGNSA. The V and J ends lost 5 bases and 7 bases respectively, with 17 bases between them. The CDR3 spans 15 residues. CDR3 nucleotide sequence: TGTGCCAGCAGCCCCAGACCAACCCAGGGTGAAAAACTGTTTTTT. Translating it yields CASSPRPTQGEKLFF.

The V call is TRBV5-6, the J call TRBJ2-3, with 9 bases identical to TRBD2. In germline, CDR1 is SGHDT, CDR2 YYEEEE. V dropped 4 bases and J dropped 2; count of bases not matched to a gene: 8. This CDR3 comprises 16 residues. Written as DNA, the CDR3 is TGTGCCAGCAGCCCTCTTAGCGGGGGCTTCACAGATACGCAGTATTTT. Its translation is CASSPLSGGFTDTQYF. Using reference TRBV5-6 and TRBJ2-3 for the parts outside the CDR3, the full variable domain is DAGVTQSPTHLIKTRGQQVTLRCSPKSGHDTVSWYQQALGQGPQFIFQYYEEEERQRGNFPDRFSGHQFPNYSSELNVNALLLGDSALYLCASSPLSGGFTDTQYFGPGTRLTVL.

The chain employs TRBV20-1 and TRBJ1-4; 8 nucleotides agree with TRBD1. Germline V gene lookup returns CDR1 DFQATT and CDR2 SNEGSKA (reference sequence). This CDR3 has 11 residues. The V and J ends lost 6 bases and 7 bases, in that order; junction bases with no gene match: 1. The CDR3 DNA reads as TGCAGTGCAGACAGGGGTGAAAAACTGTTTTTT. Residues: CSADRGEKLFF.

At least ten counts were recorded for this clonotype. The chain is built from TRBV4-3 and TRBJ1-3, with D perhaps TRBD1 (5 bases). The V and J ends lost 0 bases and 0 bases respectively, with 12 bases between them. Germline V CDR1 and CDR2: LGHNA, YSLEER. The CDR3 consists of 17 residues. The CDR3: CASSQDHLGASGNTIYF. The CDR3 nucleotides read TGCGCCAGCAGCCAAGATCACTTAGGGGCCTCTGGAAACACCATATATTTT.

The CDR3 spells CASTSGMNTEAFF. The CDR3 nucleotides are TGTGCCAGCACATCAGGGATGAACACTGAAGCTTTCTTT. V is TRBV6-6 and J is TRBJ1-1; perhaps TRBD1 as D (5 bases). V was pared by 7 bases and J by 0 bases, with 9 bases between. The CDR3 is 13 amino acids. From germline, CDR1 is MNHNY and CDR2 SVGAGI (reference sequence).

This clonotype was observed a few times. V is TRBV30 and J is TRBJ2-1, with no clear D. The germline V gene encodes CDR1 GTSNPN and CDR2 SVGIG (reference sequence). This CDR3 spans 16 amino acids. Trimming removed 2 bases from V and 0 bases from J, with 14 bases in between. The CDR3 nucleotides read TGTGCCTGGAGTCCTACCCCCTTGGCCTCCTACAATGAGCAGTTCTTC. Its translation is CAWSPTPLASYNEQFF.

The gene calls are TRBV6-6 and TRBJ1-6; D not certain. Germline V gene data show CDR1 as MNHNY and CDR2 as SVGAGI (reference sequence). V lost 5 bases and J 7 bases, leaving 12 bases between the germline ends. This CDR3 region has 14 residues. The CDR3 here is CASSAEGANSPLHF. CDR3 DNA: TGTGCCAGCAGTGCTGAGGGAGCCAATTCACCCCTCCACTTT.

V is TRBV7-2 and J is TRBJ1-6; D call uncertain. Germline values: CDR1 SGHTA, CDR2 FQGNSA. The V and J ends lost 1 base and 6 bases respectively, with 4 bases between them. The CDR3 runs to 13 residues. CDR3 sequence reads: CASSLEGNSPLHF. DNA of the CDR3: TGTGCCAGCAGCTTAGAGGGTAATTCACCCCTCCACTTT. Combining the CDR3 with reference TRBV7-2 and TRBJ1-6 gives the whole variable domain GAGVSQSPSNKVTEKGKDVELRCDPISGHTALYWYRQSLGQGLEFLIYFQGNSAPDKSGLPSDRFSAERTGGSVSTLTIQRTQQEDSAVYLCASSLEGNSPLHFGNGTRLTVT.

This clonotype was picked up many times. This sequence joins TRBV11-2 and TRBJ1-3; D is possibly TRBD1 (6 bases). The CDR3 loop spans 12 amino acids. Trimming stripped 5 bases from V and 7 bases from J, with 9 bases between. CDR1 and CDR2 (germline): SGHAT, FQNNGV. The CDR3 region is CASSQGGNTIYF. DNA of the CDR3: TGTGCCAGCAGCCAAGGGGGGAACACCATATATTTT.

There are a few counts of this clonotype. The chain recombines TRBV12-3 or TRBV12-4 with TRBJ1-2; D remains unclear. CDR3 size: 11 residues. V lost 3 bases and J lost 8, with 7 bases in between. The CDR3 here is CASSFPQGYTF. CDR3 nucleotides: TGTGCCAGCAGTTTTCCACAAGGCTACACCTTC.

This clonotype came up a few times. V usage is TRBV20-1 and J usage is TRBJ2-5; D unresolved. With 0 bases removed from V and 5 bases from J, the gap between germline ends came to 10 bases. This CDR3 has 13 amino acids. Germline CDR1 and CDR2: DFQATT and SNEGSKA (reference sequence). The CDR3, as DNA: TGCAGTGCTAGAGATATTCCGTCGGAGACCCAGTACTTC. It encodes CSARDIPSETQYF.

CDR3: CATSDLVTKTQYF. For the CDR3, the DNA is TGTGCCACCAGTGATTTAGTCACTAAGACGCAGTATTTT. The V and J genes are TRBV24-1 and TRBJ2-3; D unclear. The CDR3 runs to 13 residues. The germline CDR1 and CDR2 sequences are KGHDR and SFDVKD. The V gene lost 1 base and the J gene lost 9 bases, with 10 bases spanning the gap.

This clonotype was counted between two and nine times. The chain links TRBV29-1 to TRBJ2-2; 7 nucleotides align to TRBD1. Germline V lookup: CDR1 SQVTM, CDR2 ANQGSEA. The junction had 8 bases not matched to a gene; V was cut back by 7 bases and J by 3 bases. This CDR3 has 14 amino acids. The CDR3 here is CSAANDRDTGELFF. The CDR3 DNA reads TGCAGCGCGGCGAACGACAGGGACACCGGGGAGCTGTTTTTT.

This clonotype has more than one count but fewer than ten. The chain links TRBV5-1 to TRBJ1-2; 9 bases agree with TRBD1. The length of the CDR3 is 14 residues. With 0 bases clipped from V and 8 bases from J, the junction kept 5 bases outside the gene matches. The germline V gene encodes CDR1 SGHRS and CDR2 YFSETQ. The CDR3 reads CASSLGTGAAGYTF. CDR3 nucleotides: TGCGCCAGCAGCTTGGGGACAGGGGCAGCCGGCTACACCTTC.

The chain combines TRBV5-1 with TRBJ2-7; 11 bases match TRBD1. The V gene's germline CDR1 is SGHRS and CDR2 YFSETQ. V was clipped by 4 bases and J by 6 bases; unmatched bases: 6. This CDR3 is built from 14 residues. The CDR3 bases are TGCGCCAGCAGCCTGGGACAGGGGGTCGGCGAGCAGTACGTC. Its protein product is CASSLGQGVGEQYV.